Below are 23 T cell receptor beta chains sequenced from a single sample in a study of blood T cell repertoires in COVID-19. Profiled with immunoSEQ multiplex PCR; TCRdb holds only in-frame clones, not every one. The sample carries tens of thousands of clones, about 85% recorded once. Material for sequencing was peripheral blood. These receptors all come from a man older than 75 with acute or convalescent COVID-19.

The chain has TRBV18 and TRBJ2-5, with 8 bases fitting TRBD1. With V trimmed by 6 bases and J by 5 bases, 5 bases remained unmatched. Germline V CDR1 and CDR2: KGHSH, LQKENI. The CDR3 runs to 13 residues. CDR3 DNA sequence: TGTGCCAGCTCTCGGACAGGGATGGAGACCCAGTACTTC. Translated, it gives CASSRTGMETQYF.

This rearrangement joins TRBV30 to TRBJ1-1; D uncertain. The CDR3 contains 16 residues. Per the germline V gene, CDR1 is GTSNPN and CDR2 is SVGIG (reference sequence). V gave up 4 bases and J gave up 4 bases, with 22 bases separating them. CDR3 sequence reads: CAWKRGTRGEGTEAFF. The CDR3 nucleotides are TGTGCCTGGAAACGGGGTACGCGGGGAGAGGGCACTGAAGCTTTCTTT.

This clone was seen just once. The chain carries TRBV30 and TRBJ2-5, with a weak D call TRBD1 (5 bases). Looked up from germline, CDR1 is GTSNPN and CDR2 is SVGIG (reference sequence). This CDR3 has 12 amino acids. V shed 5 bases and J shed 7 bases, with 14 bases lying between them. As DNA, the CDR3 is TGTGCCTGGCATCGGACAAGGGGGACCCAGTACTTC. It is translated as CAWHRTRGTQYF.

This chain uses TRBV5-1 with TRBJ2-5; D possibly corresponds to TRBD2 (5 bases). The CDR3 length is 16 residues. CDR1 SGHRS and CDR2 YFSETQ come from the germline V gene. Trimming removed 0 bases at V and 4 bases at J, with 16 bases between. CDR3 DNA: TGCGCCAGCAGCTTGGTTCCCAGCGGAGGCGGAGAGACCCAGTACTTC. Its protein product is CASSLVPSGGGETQYF.

Here the CDR3 reads CASSPDSGGSTDTQYF. The CDR3 DNA reads as TGTGCCAGCAGCCCCGATAGCGGGGGGAGCACAGATACGCAGTATTTT. V usage is TRBV11-1 and J usage is TRBJ2-3; 10 bases align to TRBD2. The CDR3 extends over 16 amino acids. Trimming cost V 5 bases and J 0 bases; bases outside gene matches: 5. Germline V gene sequence: CDR1 SGHAT, CDR2 FQDESV (reference sequence).

The chain recombines TRBV29-1 with TRBJ1-5, with a possible D match to TRBD1 (5 bases). The CDR3 runs 16 residues. Germline V gene sequence: CDR1 SQVTM, CDR2 ANQGSEA. Between the trimmed V and J ends, which lost 6 bases and 2 bases, there was a span of 20 bases. CDR3 sequence (DNA): TGCAGCGTCACTGGAGTGCGGGGAGGGGGCAATCAGCCCCAGCATTTT. Translation gives CSVTGVRGGGNQPQHF.

CDR3 coding DNA: TGTGCCATCAGTGAGTCAGGGGTAAACACCATATATTTT. This sequence encodes CAISESGVNTIYF. The gene calls are TRBV10-3 and TRBJ1-3, with D possibly matching TRBD1 (5 bases). CDR3 length: 13 residues. V was clipped by 0 bases and J by 6 bases, with 6 bases between them. CDR1 is ENHRY, CDR2 SYGVKD, per germline.

The rearrangement uses TRBV5-1 and TRBJ2-5, with a weak D call TRBD2 (7 bases). The length of the CDR3 is 14 residues. V shed 0 bases and J shed 9 bases, with 15 bases lying between them. From germline, CDR1 is SGHRS and CDR2 YFSETQ. For the CDR3, the DNA is TGCGCCAGCAGCTTGGCAGGGGCCCGGGGGGCCCAGTACTTC. Translating gives CASSLAGARGAQYF.

The chain joins TRBV6-5 to TRBJ1-3; D not resolved. The V gene's germline CDR1 is MNHEY and CDR2 SVGAGI. The CDR3 spans 15 residues. V was clipped by 0 bases and J by 0 bases, with 6 bases between them. CDR3 loop: CASSYSSFSGNTIYF. The CDR3 nucleotides are TGTGCCAGCAGTTACTCATCCTTCTCTGGAAACACCATATATTTT.

The CDR3 DNA is TGTGCCAGCAGCCCAGGGCTCGAGGGTGGGGGCCGCTCGACCCAGTACTTC. Its protein product is CASSPGLEGGGRSTQYF. This chain links TRBV27 with TRBJ2-5, with D possibly matching TRBD1 (6 bases). The CDR3 extends over 17 amino acids. Germline V gene data show CDR1 as MNHEY and CDR2 as SMNVEV (reference sequence). V lost 6 bases to trimming and J lost 7 bases, with 27 bases between them.

Concerning this clone itself: At the DNA level, this CDR3 is encoded by other sequences in the same sample as well. J is TRBJ2-3 and V is TRBV6-5, with 11 bases matching TRBD2. Germline loops: CDR1 MNHEY, CDR2 SVGAGI. The CDR3 extends over 14 amino acids. V lost 6 bases, J lost 1 base, and 0 bases stayed unmatched. CDR3 sequence (DNA): TGTGCCAGCAGGACTAGCGGGGGCACAGATACGCAGTATTTT. As protein: CASRTSGGTDTQYF.

CDR3 DNA sequence: TGTGCCACCAGAGCCACGGGAGGGATCAATGAGCAGTTCTTC. Protein: CATRATGGINEQFF. The rearrangement joins TRBV24-1 to TRBJ2-1, with 8 bases fitting TRBD2. With V trimmed by 7 bases and J by 6 bases, 7 bases remained unmatched. The V gene's germline CDR1 is KGHDR and CDR2 SFDVKD. The CDR3 has 14 amino acids.

The chain joins TRBV7-2 to TRBJ2-2; 8 bases are shared with TRBD1. The CDR3 has 16 amino acids. CDR1 is SGHTA, CDR2 FQGNSA, per germline. V lost 5 bases, J lost 0 bases, and 5 bases stayed unmatched. The CDR3 here is CASSAPTGANTGELFF. In DNA form, the CDR3 reads TGTGCCAGCAGCGCTCCGACAGGGGCGAACACCGGGGAGCTGTTTTTT.

V and J are TRBV5-1 and TRBJ1-2, with TRBD1 matching 8 bases. The germline V gene has CDR1 SGHRS and CDR2 YFSETQ. V dropped 7 bases and J dropped 6; count of bases not matched to a gene: 8. This CDR3 region has 13 residues. For the CDR3, the DNA is TGCGCCAGCTACGACAGGGGAGGAAATGGCTACACCTTC. This encodes CASYDRGGNGYTF.

The genes are TRBV7-2 and TRBJ2-7, with D possibly TRBD1 on 5 matching bases. Germline assignment: CDR1 SGHTA and CDR2 FQGNSA. The V and J ends lost 5 bases and 0 bases respectively, with 8 bases between them. CDR3 length: 13 amino acids. This CDR3 is CASSRQSSYEQYF. In DNA form, the CDR3 reads TGTGCCAGCAGCAGACAGAGCTCCTACGAGCAGTACTTC.

The gene calls are TRBV5-1 and TRBJ1-2, with D maybe TRBD1 (5 bases). Germline CDR1 reads SGHRS; CDR2 reads YFSETQ. V was cut by 0 bases and J by 6 bases, with 9 bases left in between. This CDR3 spans 13 amino acids. The CDR3 region is CASSLGGTDGYTF. CDR3 DNA: TGCGCCAGCAGCTTGGGGGGCACGGATGGCTACACCTTC.

The rearrangement links TRBV11-2 to TRBJ1-2, with a possible D match to TRBD1 (5 bases). The CDR3 contains 15 residues. The V gene lost 2 bases and the J gene lost 8 bases, with 18 bases spanning the gap. Germline CDR1 SGHAT, CDR2 FQNNGV. The CDR3 coding sequence is TGTGCCAGCAGCTTACAGGGAGGAGGAGATGGCGGCTACACCTTC. It is translated as CASSLQGGGDGGYTF.

This clone was recorded a few times. The chain links TRBV5-3 to TRBJ1-2, with TRBD1 identical over 10 bases. TRBV5-3 is an ORF; its function is uncertain. The CDR3 is made up of 16 amino acids. Trimming cost V 5 bases and J 5 bases; bases outside gene matches: 12. The DNA of the CDR3 is TGTGCCAGAAGACCTGGGACAGGGGCTAGAAGGTATGGCTACACCTTC. Its translation: CARRPGTGARRYGYTF.

This chain joins TRBV10-3 and TRBJ1-5; D perhaps matches TRBD1 (5 bases). Germline V CDR1 and CDR2: ENHRY, SYGVKD. Trimming removed 4 bases from V and 4 bases from J, with 8 bases in between. This CDR3 contains 13 residues. The CDR3 region has the DNA TGTGCCATCAGTGTCGACAGTAATCAGCCCCAGCATTTT. It translates to CAISVDSNQPQHF.

V gene TRBV12-5 combines with J gene TRBJ1-4, with D perhaps TRBD1 (6 bases). The V gene's germline CDR1 is LGHNT and CDR2 FRNRAP. The CDR3 runs 15 residues. Trimming took off 5 bases at V and 8 bases at J, with 18 bases between the two ends. CDR3 amino acids: CASGQGTGELEKLFF. The CDR3 nucleotides are TGTGCTAGTGGTCAGGGGACGGGCGAATTGGAAAAACTGTTTTTT.

The chain has TRBV27 and TRBJ2-2; 7 bases map to TRBD1. Germline V gene lookup returns CDR1 MNHEY and CDR2 SMNVEV (reference sequence). The CDR3 spans 15 residues. Trimming at V came to 3 bases and at J to 4 bases, leaving 5 bases not matched to a gene. The CDR3, as DNA: TGTGCCAGCAGTTTGGACAGGCGGTTCACCGGGGAGCTGTTTTTT. Amino acids: CASSLDRRFTGELFF.

This chain joins TRBV30 and TRBJ2-1, with D unclear. Looked up from germline, CDR1 is GTSNPN and CDR2 is SVGIG (reference sequence). Trimming stripped 0 bases from V and 0 bases from J, with 15 bases between. The CDR3 runs 17 residues. Here the CDR3 DNA reads TGTGCCTGGAGTGTACGCTTCGCGGAAACCTCCTACAATGAGCAGTTCTTC. It is translated as CAWSVRFAETSYNEQFF.

V and J are TRBV4-3 and TRBJ1-2; the D gene is possibly TRBD1 (6 bases). The length of the CDR3 is 14 residues. The ends were cut back, 4 bases at V and 3 bases at J, with 12 bases in the middle. Looked up from germline, CDR1 is LGHNA and CDR2 is YSLEER. The CDR3 region has the DNA TGCGCCAGCAGCCCAGGGGCCTGGGACTATGGCTACACCTTC. It translates to CASSPGAWDYGYTF.